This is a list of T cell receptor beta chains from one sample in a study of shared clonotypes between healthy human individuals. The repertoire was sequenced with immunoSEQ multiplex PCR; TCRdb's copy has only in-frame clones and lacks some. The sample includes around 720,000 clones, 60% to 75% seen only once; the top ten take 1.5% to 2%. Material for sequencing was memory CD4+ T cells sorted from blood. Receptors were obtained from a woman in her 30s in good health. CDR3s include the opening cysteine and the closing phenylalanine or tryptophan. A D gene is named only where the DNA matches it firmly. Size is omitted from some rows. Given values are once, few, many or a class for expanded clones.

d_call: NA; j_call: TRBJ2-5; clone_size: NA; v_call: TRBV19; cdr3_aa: CASRRVVGQETQYF; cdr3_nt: TGTGCCAGCAGACGGGTGGTGGGCCAAGAGACCCAGTACTTC
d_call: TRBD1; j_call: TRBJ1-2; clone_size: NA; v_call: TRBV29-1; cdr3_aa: CSANSGQANYGYTF; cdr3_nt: TGCAGCGCCAATTCGGGACAGGCCAACTATGGCTACACCTTC
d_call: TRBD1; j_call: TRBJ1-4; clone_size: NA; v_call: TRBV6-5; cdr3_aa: CASRTGTEGEKLFF; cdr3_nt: TGTGCCAGCAGGACCGGGACAGAGGGAGAAAAACTGTTTTTT
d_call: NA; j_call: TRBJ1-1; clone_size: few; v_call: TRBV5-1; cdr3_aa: CASSLAGSGTEAFF; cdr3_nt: TGCGCCAGCAGCTTGGCCGGCTCCGGGACTGAAGCTTTCTTT
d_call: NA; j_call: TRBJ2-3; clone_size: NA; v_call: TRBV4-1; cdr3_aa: CASSLPPYRREGRTDTQYF; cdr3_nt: TGCGCCAGCAGCCTGCCCCCCTACCGGCGGGAAGGTAGGACAGATACGCAGTATTTT
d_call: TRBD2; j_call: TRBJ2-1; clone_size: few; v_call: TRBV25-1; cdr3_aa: CASSEPKRERDNEQFF; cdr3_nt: TGTGCCAGCAGTGAGCCCAAGCGGGAGCGGGACAATGAGCAGTTCTTC
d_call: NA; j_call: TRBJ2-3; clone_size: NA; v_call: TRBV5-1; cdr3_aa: CASSLGGAASTDTQYF; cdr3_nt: TGCGCCAGCAGCTTGGGCGGCGCGGCTAGCACAGATACGCAGTATTTT
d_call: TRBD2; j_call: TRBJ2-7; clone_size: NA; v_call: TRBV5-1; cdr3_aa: CASSLTSGTYEQYF; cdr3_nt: TGCGCCAGCAGCTTAACTAGCGGAACCTACGAGCAGTACTTC
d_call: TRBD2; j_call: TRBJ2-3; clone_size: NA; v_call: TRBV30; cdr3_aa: CAWSSSGSTDTQYF; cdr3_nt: TGTGCCTGGAGTTCTAGCGGGAGCACAGATACGCAGTATTTT
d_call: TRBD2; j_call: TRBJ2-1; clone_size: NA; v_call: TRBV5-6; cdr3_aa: CASSLLMTSGRENEQFF; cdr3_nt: TGTGCCAGCAGCTTATTAATGACTAGCGGGAGGGAAAATGAGCAGTTCTTC
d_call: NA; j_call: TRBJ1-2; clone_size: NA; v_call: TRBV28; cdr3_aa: CASSSTTFSGYTF; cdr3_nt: TGTGCCAGCAGTTCGACAACTTTCTCTGGCTACACCTTC
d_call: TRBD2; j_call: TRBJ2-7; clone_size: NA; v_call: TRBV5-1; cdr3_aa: CASSNSGTSAYEQYF; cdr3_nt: TGCGCCAGCAGCAACTCCGGGACTAGCGCTTACGAGCAGTACTTC
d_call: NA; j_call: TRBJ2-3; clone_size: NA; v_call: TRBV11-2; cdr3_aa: CASSRSPDTQYF; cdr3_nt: TGTGCCAGCAGCCGGAGCCCAGATACGCAGTATTTT
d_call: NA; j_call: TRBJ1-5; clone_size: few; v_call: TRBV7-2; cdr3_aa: CASSLARNQPQHF; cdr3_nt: TGTGCCAGCAGCTTAGCCCGGAATCAGCCCCAGCATTTT
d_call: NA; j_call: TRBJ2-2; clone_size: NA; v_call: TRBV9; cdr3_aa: CASSVSTNTGELFF; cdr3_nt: TGTGCCAGCAGCGTATCAACGAACACCGGGGAGCTGTTTTTT
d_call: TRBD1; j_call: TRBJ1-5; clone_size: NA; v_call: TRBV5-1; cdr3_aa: CASSLGSGQGNQPQHF; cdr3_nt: TGCGCCAGCAGCCTTGGGTCGGGACAGGGCAATCAGCCCCAGCATTTT
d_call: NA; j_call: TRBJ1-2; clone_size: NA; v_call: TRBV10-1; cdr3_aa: CASSVDPNYGYTF; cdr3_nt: TGCGCCAGCAGTGTCGATCCTAACTATGGCTACACCTTC
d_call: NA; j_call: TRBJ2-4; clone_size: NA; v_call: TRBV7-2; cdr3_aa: CATCRVQSSIQYF; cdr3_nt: TGTGCCACCTGCAGGGTGCAATCCAGTATTCAGTACTTC
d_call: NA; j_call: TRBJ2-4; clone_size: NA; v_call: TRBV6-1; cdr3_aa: CASRGRYDHYF; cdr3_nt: TGTGCCAGCAGGGGACGCTACGATCATTACTTC
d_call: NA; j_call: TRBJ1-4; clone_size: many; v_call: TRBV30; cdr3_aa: CAWGRTANEKLFF; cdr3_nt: TGTGCCTGGGGCCGGACCGCTAATGAAAAACTGTTTTTT
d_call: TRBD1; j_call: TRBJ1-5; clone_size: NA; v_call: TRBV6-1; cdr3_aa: CASRDRDRGNQPQHF; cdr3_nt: TGTGCCAGCAGGGACCGGGACAGGGGGAATCAGCCCCAGCATTTT
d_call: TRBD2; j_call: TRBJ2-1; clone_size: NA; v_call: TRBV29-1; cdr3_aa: CSVPTLTSREQFF; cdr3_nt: TGCAGCGTTCCAACGCTGACTAGCCGGGAGCAGTTCTTC
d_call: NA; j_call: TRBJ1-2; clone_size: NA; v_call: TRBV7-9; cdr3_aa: CASSLEGGAGRGTF; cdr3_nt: TGTGCCAGCAGCTTAGAAGGGGGGGCAGGCCGAGGAACCTTC
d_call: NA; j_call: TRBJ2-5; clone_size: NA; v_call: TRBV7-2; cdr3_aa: CASSFNRGQETQYF; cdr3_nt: TGTGCCAGCAGCTTTAACCGGGGACAAGAGACCCAGTACTTC
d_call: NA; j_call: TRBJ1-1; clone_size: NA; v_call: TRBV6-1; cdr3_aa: CASSPRRDTEAFF; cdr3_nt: TGTGCCAGCAGCCCCAGGCGGGACACTGAAGCTTTCTTT
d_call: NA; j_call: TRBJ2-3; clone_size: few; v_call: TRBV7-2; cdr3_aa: CASSLAWGSTDTQYF; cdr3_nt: TGTGCCAGCAGCTTAGCTTGGGGCAGCACAGATACGCAGTATTTT
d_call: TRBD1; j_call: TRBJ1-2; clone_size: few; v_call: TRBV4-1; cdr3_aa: CASSQGGGQGADYGYTF; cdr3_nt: TGCGCCAGCAGCCAAGGAGGTGGACAGGGGGCCGACTATGGCTACACCTTC
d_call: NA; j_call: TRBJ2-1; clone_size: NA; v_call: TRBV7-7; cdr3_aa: CASSRGPGPGEQFF; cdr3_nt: TGTGCCAGCAGCAGGGGCCCCGGCCCGGGCGAGCAGTTCTTC
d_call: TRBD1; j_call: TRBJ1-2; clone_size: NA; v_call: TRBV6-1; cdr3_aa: CASSDPRTGGGYTF; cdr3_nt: TGTGCCAGCAGTGACCCCCGAACAGGGGGAGGCTACACCTTC
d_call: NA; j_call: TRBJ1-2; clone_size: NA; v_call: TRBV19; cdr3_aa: CASSLTTGNYGYTF; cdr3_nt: TGTGCCAGTAGTCTGACCACAGGGAACTATGGCTACACCTTC
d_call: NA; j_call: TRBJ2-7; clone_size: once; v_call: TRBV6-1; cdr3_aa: CASSAGTSLFQQYF; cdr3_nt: TGTGCCAGCAGTGCGGGGACGAGCCTTTTCCAGCAGTACTTC
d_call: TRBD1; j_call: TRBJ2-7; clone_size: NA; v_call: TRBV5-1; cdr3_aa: CASSGKQGAISYEQYF; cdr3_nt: TGCGCCAGCAGCGGCAAACAGGGGGCCATCTCCTACGAGCAGTACTTC
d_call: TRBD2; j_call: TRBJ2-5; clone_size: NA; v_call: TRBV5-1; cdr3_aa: CASRRGLAGEGETQYF; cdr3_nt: TGCGCCAGCAGAAGGGGACTAGCGGGAGAGGGGGAGACCCAGTACTTC
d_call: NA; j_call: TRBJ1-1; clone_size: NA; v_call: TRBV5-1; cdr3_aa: CASRRAVGDTEAFF; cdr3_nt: TGCGCCAGCCGCCGTGCGGTTGGGGACACTGAAGCTTTCTTT
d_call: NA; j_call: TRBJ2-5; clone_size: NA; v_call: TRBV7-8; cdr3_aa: CASSIDRKETQYF; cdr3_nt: TGTGCCAGCAGCATAGACAGGAAAGAGACCCAGTACTTC
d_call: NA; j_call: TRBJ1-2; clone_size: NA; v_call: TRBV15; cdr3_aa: CATSRDRGGDYGYTF; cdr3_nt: TGTGCCACCAGCAGAGATCGCGGGGGGGACTATGGCTACACCTTC
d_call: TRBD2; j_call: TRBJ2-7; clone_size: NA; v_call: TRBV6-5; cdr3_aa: CASSYSSLADSYEQYF; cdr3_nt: TGTGCCAGCAGTTACTCGAGTCTAGCGGACTCCTACGAGCAGTACTTC
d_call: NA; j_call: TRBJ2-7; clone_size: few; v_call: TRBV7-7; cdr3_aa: CASSLNTGYEQYF; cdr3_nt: TGTGCCAGCAGCTTAAATACCGGCTACGAGCAGTACTTC
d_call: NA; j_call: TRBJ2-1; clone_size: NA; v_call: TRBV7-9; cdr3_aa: CASSSFALGSNNEQFF; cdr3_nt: TGTGCCAGCAGCTCCTTCGCTTTGGGGAGCAACAATGAGCAGTTCTTC
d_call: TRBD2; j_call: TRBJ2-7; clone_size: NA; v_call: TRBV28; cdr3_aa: CASSPQVAGMYEQYF; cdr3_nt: TGTGCCAGCAGTCCACAGGTAGCGGGTATGTACGAGCAGTACTTC
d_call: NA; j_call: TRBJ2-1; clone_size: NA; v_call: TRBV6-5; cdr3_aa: CASSRLAPAEQFF; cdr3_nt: TGTGCCAGCAGTCGACTCGCACCGGCTGAGCAGTTCTTC
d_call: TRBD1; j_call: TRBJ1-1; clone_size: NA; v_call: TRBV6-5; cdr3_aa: CASSPGQGARAEAFF; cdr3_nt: TGTGCCAGCAGTCCGGGACAGGGGGCGCGGGCTGAAGCTTTCTTT
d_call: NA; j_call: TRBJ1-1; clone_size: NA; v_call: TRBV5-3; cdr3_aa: CARSFMRNTEAFF; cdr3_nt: TGTGCCAGAAGCTTCATGCGGAACACTGAAGCTTTCTTT
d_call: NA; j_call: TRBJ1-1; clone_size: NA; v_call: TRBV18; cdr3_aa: CASSPPGLPNTEAFF; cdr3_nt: TGTGCCAGCTCTCCGCCGGGTCTTCCGAACACTGAAGCTTTCTTT